These 18 T cell receptor beta chains came from one sample sequenced in a study of cytomegalovirus exposure and HLA in healthy donors. Primers for the PCR totalled 60 Vbeta and 13 Jbeta. The data were produced by immunoSEQ multiplex PCR, yet TCRdb's version contains in-frame clones alone and is incomplete. The sample includes about 130,000 clones, 74% seen only once; the top ten take 5.8%. The sequencing input was PBMCs. The receptors stem from a woman between 50 and 59 years old in good health and CMV-seropositive.

This chain connects TRBV2 to TRBJ2-7; D might be TRBD2 (6 bases). Trimming shortened V by 6 bases and J by 4 bases, and 16 bases separated the two germline ends. The CDR3 covers 14 residues. Germline V gene sequence: CDR1 SNHLY, CDR2 FYNNEI. The chain's CDR3 is CASSRTGVGYEQYF. The DNA for the CDR3 is TGTGCCAGCAGCCGTACGGGGGTAGGTTACGAGCAGTACTTC.

This clone was counted a few times. This chain uses TRBV5-5 with TRBJ1-2, with 8 nucleotides matching TRBD1. The CDR3 sequence is 12 residues long. The J segment lost 8 bases and the V segment lost 4 bases, leaving 4 bases of the junction unmatched. The V gene's germline CDR1 is SGHKS and CDR2 YYEKEE (reference sequence). Written as DNA, the CDR3 is TGTGCCAGCAGCCCGGGACAGGACGGCTACACCTTC. Translated: CASSPGQDGYTF.

The V and J genes are TRBV7-2 and TRBJ1-2; D is unclear. The V end lost 5 bases, the J end lost 2 bases, and 6 bases lay between the germline ends. Germline V gene lookup returns CDR1 SGHTA and CDR2 FQGNSA. The length of the CDR3 is 12 residues. CDR3 in DNA: TGTGCCAGCAGCGGGCGAAACTATGGCTACACCTTC. It encodes CASSGRNYGYTF. Full variable domain (outside the CDR3, taken from reference TRBV7-2 and TRBJ1-2): GAGVSQSPSNKVTEKGKDVELRCDPISGHTALYWYRQSLGQGLEFLIYFQGNSAPDKSGLPSDRFSAERTGGSVSTLTIQRTQQEDSAVYLCASSGRNYGYTFGSGTRLTVV.

The rearrangement joins TRBV5-8 to TRBJ2-5; maybe TRBD2 (6 bases). Germline loops: CDR1 SGHTS, CDR2 YDEGEE. The V end was cut by 4 bases, the J end by 4 bases, with 17 bases between. The CDR3 is 15 residues long. CDR3 sequence (DNA): TGTGCCAGCAGCCGGGGGAAGGGATCTGGAGAGACCCAGTACTTC. It encodes CASSRGKGSGETQYF.

The rearrangement joins TRBV5-1 to TRBJ2-1; TRBD2 matches at 15 bases. J gave up 10 bases and V 3 bases, and 8 bases lay outside the gene matches. The CDR3 is made up of 16 amino acids. The germline V gene has CDR1 SGHRS and CDR2 YFSETQ. CDR3 DNA sequence: TGCGCCAGCAGCTGGGGGACTAGCGGGGGGTCGGGGGAGCAGTTCTTC. This gives the protein CASSWGTSGGSGEQFF.

The rearrangement links TRBV5-1 to TRBJ2-7; D might be TRBD2 (5 bases). Germline values: CDR1 SGHRS, CDR2 YFSETQ. There are 14 residues in the CDR3. Trimming left V 4 bases short and J 0 bases short, with 11 bases between. CDR3 region: CASSPGDSSYEQYF. The CDR3 DNA reads as TGCGCCAGCAGCCCCGGGGATAGCTCCTACGAGCAGTACTTC. The whole variable domain, filled in from reference TRBV5-1 and TRBJ2-7, reads KAGVTQTPRYLIKTRGQQVTLSCSPISGHRSVSWYQQTPGQGLQFLFEYFSETQRNKGNFPGRFSGRQFSNSRSEMNVSTLELGDSALYLCASSPGDSSYEQYFGPGTRLTVT.

This clone showed up just a few times. The V call is TRBV11-2, the J call TRBJ1-2; D is perhaps TRBD1 (5 bases). The CDR3 has 15 residues. Per the germline V gene, CDR1 is SGHAT and CDR2 is FQNNGV. V lost 5 bases to trimming and J lost 8 bases, with 21 bases between them. CDR3 amino acids: CASSTIRRTGGGYTF. The CDR3 nucleotides read TGTGCCAGCAGCACCATCCGACGAACAGGTGGGGGCTACACCTTC. The full variable domain, rest sourced from reference TRBV11-2 and TRBJ1-2, is EAGVAQSPRYKIIEKRQSVAFWCNPISGHATLYWYQQILGQGPKLLIQFQNNGVVDDSQLPKDRFSAERLKGVDSTLKIQPAKLEDSAVYLCASSTIRRTGGGYTFGSGTRLTVV.

V is TRBV9 and J is TRBJ2-1, with 7 bases that match TRBD1. The CDR3 loop spans 14 amino acids. CDR1 is SGDLS, CDR2 YYNGEE, per germline. V trimming: 0 bases; J trimming: 5 bases; junction bases outside the gene matches: 2. The CDR3 is CASSVAGTDNEQFF. The CDR3 DNA sequence: TGTGCCAGCAGCGTAGCCGGGACAGACAATGAGCAGTTCTTC.

The chain links TRBV5-1 to TRBJ1-2, with TRBD1 matching 8 bases. Germline CDR1 is SGHRS and CDR2 is YFSETQ. V shed 3 bases, J shed 3 bases, and the junction held 4 bases outside the gene matches. The CDR3 length is 14 residues. CDR3 amino acids: CASSSQGQDYGYTF. The CDR3 DNA is TGCGCCAGCAGCTCTCAGGGACAGGACTATGGCTACACCTTC.

V usage is TRBV18 and J usage is TRBJ2-3, with 8 bases aligning to TRBD2. V lost 1 base and J lost 4; bases outside the gene matches: 1. This CDR3 has 14 amino acids. The germline V gene has CDR1 KGHSH and CDR2 LQKENI. The CDR3 spells CASSPRGGPDTQYF. CDR3 in DNA: TGTGCCAGCTCACCACGCGGGGGGCCAGATACGCAGTATTTT.

This chain connects TRBV15 to TRBJ1-1; possibly TRBD1 for D (5 bases). Per the germline V gene, CDR1 is LNHNV and CDR2 is YYDKDF (reference sequence). The CDR3 runs to 14 residues. V was shortened by 3 bases and J by 2 bases, with 10 bases between the two germline ends. This CDR3 is CATSRGGQNTEAFF. In DNA form, the CDR3 reads TGTGCCACCAGCAGGGGCGGACAAAACACTGAAGCTTTCTTT.

This clone was seen a few times. The chain combines TRBV5-8 with TRBJ2-5; TRBD2 matches at 11 bases. Germline values: CDR1 SGHTS, CDR2 YDEGEE. V lost 4 bases, J lost 4 bases, and 6 bases stayed unmatched. The CDR3 sequence is 15 residues long. The CDR3 here is CASSEIAGGGETQYF. CDR3 coding DNA: TGTGCCAGCAGCGAAATAGCGGGGGGGGGAGAGACCCAGTACTTC.

This clone has a handful of counts. This chain uses TRBV21-1 with TRBJ1-2. TRBV21-1 is designated a pseudogene. The CDR3 spans 17 residues. The CDR3 is CASSAHLRLLTERGYTF. As DNA, the CDR3 is TGTGCCAGCAGCGCTCATTTGCGACTCCTCACCGAGCGGGGCTACACCTTC.

The genes are TRBV27 and TRBJ2-7, with 11 bases lining up with TRBD1. Germline values: CDR1 MNHEY, CDR2 SMNVEV (reference sequence). This CDR3 is built from 17 residues. Trimming took 3 bases from V and 1 from J; bases not matched to a gene: 8. The CDR3: CASSFGTGGPNSYEQYF. CDR3 nucleotides: TGTGCCAGCAGTTTCGGGACAGGGGGTCCTAATTCCTACGAGCAGTACTTC.

The rearrangement links TRBV6-6 to TRBJ1-6; 7 positions match TRBD1. This CDR3 contains 12 residues. From germline, CDR1 is MNHNY and CDR2 SVGAGI (reference sequence). The junction had 6 bases not matched to a gene; V was cut back by 9 bases and J by 10 bases. The CDR3 loop is CASNTGVSPLHF. The CDR3 DNA follows: TGTGCCAGTAATACAGGGGTATCACCCCTCCACTTT.

The chain employs TRBV10-3 and TRBJ2-2; 9 bases fit TRBD1. The CDR3 is 14 amino acids. Trimming at V came to 8 bases and at J to 6 bases, leaving 7 bases not matched to a gene. The germline V gene has CDR1 ENHRY and CDR2 SYGVKD. As DNA, the CDR3 is TGTGCCATCGGGGACAGGGAAGGGGCCGGGGAGCTGTTTTTT. Translating gives CAIGDREGAGELFF.

The V call is TRBV7-2, the J call TRBJ2-5; D possibly corresponds to TRBD2 (6 bases). CDR3 length: 15 amino acids. V lost 5 bases, J lost 4 bases, and 17 bases lay in between. The germline V gene encodes CDR1 SGHTA and CDR2 FQGNSA. The CDR3: CASSPLNGGGETQYF. CDR3 bases: TGTGCCAGCAGCCCCCTAAACGGGGGAGGAGAGACCCAGTACTTC.

In regard to this clone: Germline and junction disagree at one end, which may indicate a read error. The chain uses TRBV6-5 and TRBJ1-1; the D is unclear. The length of the CDR3 is 13 residues. Germline-derived CDR1 and CDR2 are MNHEY and SVGAGI. The CDR3 DNA is TGTGCCAGCACTTACCTTCGGGGCACTGAAGCTTTCTTT. This sequence encodes CASTYLRGTEAFF.